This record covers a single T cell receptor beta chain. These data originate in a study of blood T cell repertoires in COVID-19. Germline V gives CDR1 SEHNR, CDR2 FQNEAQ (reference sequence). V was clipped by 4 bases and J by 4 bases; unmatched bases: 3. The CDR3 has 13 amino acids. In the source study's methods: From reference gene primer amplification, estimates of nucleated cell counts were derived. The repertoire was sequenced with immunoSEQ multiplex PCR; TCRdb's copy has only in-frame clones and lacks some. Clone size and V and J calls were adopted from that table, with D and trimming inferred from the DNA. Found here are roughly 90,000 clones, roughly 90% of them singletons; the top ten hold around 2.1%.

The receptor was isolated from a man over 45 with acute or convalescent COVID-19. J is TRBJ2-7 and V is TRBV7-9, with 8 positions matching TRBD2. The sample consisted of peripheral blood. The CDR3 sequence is CASSYQREYEQYF. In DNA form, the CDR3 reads TGTGCCAGCAGCTATCAGCGGGAGTACGAGCAGTACTTC.